The clone carrying this T cell receptor (beta chain) has a count of ten or more. Its antigen is unknown. Its ends do not fully match the called genes, so a read error is possible. The CDR3 end is not reached by the read, which stops 3 residues before it; the germline J gene fills it in. This sample includes further DNA sequences coding for the same CDR3. Profiling relied on immunoSEQ multiplex PCR, and the TCRdb table lists in-frame clones only, not all of them. Sampling found fewer than 40,000 clones, none seen once. This entry comes from a study of T cell clonality in common variable immunodeficiency. General study points: Compared with controls, CVID subjects had fewer shared TCRbeta clones. Reportedly, TCR beta sequences from common variable immunodeficiency showed fewer deletions and N-nucleotide insertions.

The CDR3 contains 18 residues. The V gene's germline CDR1 is DFQATT and CDR2 SNEGSKA (reference sequence). Most patients and controls had Caucasian heritage. V is TRBV20-1 and J is TRBJ1-3; 11 bases align to TRBD1. Sequences were obtained from peripheral blood mononuclear cells. The TCR was taken from a person aged 18-70 years in good health. CDR3 bases read: TGCAGTGCTCAAGGGGGACAGGGGGTGGCGAGCTCTGGAAACACG. Its protein is CSAQGGQGVASSGNT. The complete CDR3 protein is CSAQGGQGVASSGNTIYF.